These 5 T cell receptor beta chains came from one sample sequenced in a study of T-cell memory formation after mild COVID-19. TCRdb fed the 5' RACE reads into MiXCR, producing one record per CDR3 protein. The table records roughly 48,000 distinct CDR3 sequences, 25% to 35% of them present only once. Sequencing input: PBMCs or a T cell subset sorted from them (not recorded which). The receptors originated from a man younger than 30 who had mild COVID-19 (a few samples of this study predate the infection). Cell type and time point are not known.

Only a few counts were recorded for this clonotype. The chain combines TRBV7-2 with TRBJ2-6, with D unresolved. The CDR3 is 14 residues long. The germline CDR1 and CDR2 sequences are SGHTA and FQGNSA. V was trimmed by 5 bases and J by 0 bases, leaving 5 bases between them. CDR3 in amino acids: CASSGISGANVLTF. Written as DNA, the CDR3 is TGTGCCAGCAGCGGAATCTCTGGGGCCAACGTCCTGACTTTC.

The chain combines TRBV12-3 or TRBV12-4 with TRBJ2-3; TRBD2 aligns across 12 bases. CDR3 length: 14 residues. V shed 3 bases and J 10 bases; nucleotides not matched to a gene: 5. CDR3 DNA sequence: TGTGCCAGCAGTTTTCTGACTAGCGGGGGAGCGCAGTATTTT. Protein product: CASSFLTSGGAQYF.

The chain combines TRBV5-1 with TRBJ1-1, with D perhaps matching TRBD1 (6 bases). There are 19 residues in the CDR3. Between the trimmed V and J ends, which lost 0 bases and 0 bases, there was a span of 21 bases. Germline CDR1 reads SGHRS; CDR2 reads YFSETQ. CDR3: CASSLVHPTQTGLNTEAFF. The CDR3, as DNA: TGCGCCAGCAGCTTGGTGCACCCTACCCAGACAGGTTTGAACACTGAAGCTTTCTTT.

Worth noting for this clonotype: A read error may produce the germline difference seen at one junction end. The chain is built from TRBV7-3 and TRBJ2-5; no reliable D call. The germline V gene has CDR1 SGHTA and CDR2 FQGTGA. The CDR3 runs 14 residues. The CDR3, as DNA: TGTGCCAGCAGCTTAATGGGCGGTGCCGAGACACAGTACTTC. This gives the protein CASSLMGGAETQYF.

The chain is built from TRBV19 and TRBJ1-2, with TRBD1 identical over 10 bases. There are 12 residues in the CDR3. Germline V CDR1 and CDR2: LNHDA, SQIVND (reference sequence). Trimming cost V 7 bases and J 14 bases; bases outside gene matches: 10. This CDR3 reads CASTPGQGERTF. The DNA for the CDR3 is TGTGCCAGTACCCCCGGACAGGGGGAACGGACCTTC.